This T cell receptor beta chain was recovered during a study of breast tumors, draining lymph nodes, adjacent tissues. Regarding the study as a whole: That most tumor T cells come from lymph nodes remained unproven. The data were judged consistent with most tumor T cells coming from lymph node and expanding in tumor. Compared with lymph nodes, tumors were less diverse; compared with nontumor tissue, more. Tumor and nontumor repertoires were significantly more similar in luminal-like than in basal-like breast cancer.

There are a few counts of this clonotype. Its antigen remains unknown. A read error may be the cause here, since a much bigger clone is one base away. Using its own MiXCR run on the multiplex PCR reads, TCRdb lists one record per CDR3 protein. The sample holds more than 200,000 distinct CDR3 sequences, about 30% seen once. Trimming took 3 bases from V and 4 from J, leaving 12 bases between them. The CDR3 is made up of 14 amino acids. The V gene's germline CDR1 is SGHNT and CDR2 YENEEA. The lymph nodes were axillary draining lymph nodes from breast cancer patients. Sequencing was carried out using axillary lymph node tissue. The chain employs TRBV11-3 and TRBJ1-2; a possible D gene is TRBD1 (5 bases). The sequence derives from a female donor with breast cancer. Some clones in this sample may be carry-over from other donors' samples. The DNA for the CDR3 is TGTGCCAGCAGCTTGGACAAATCTACCTATGGCTACACCTTC. Residues: CASSLDKSTYGYTF.